This entry is about one T cell receptor beta chain. No antigen is known for it. This entry belongs to a study of response to subunit inactivated influenza vaccine. Study-level findings and limits: New T cells are recruited in small numbers by each seasonal influenza vaccination, according to the authors' suggestion.

One entry per CDR3 protein, called by TCRdb with MiXCR from the RT-PCR reads. The table lists around 480,000 distinct CDR3 sequences, about 15% of them singletons, with approximately 3% in the top ten. Germline lookup yields CDR1 SQVTM and CDR2 ANQGSEA. The CDR3 is 17 residues long. The V gene end was trimmed by 7 bases and the J gene end by 3 bases; junction bases not matched to a gene: 14. Sequenced here: CD4+ T cells sorted from PBMCs, sampled roughly 24 months after vaccination. The V gene is TRBV29-1, the J gene TRBJ2-7; the match to TRBD2 covers 14 bases. This sequence was found in a man aged 50-75 years who received an inactivated influenza vaccine. The CDR3 sequence: CSAGAQTGTSGSYEQYF. The CDR3 bases are TGCAGCGCTGGGGCCCAAACCGGGACTAGCGGGAGCTACGAGCAGTACTTC.